This T cell receptor beta chain was sequenced during a study of blood T cells in healthy people across ages. The authors ran a second PCR of 7 to 11 cycles using a sample-barcoded 5' primer and a J-beta primer mix. TCRdb processed the 5' RACE reads anew with MiXCR; each CDR3 protein has one entry. The table has approximately 490,000 distinct CDR3 sequences, around 24% seen once. CDR1 SGHRS and CDR2 YFSETQ come from the germline V gene. V shed 4 bases and J shed 8 bases, with 16 bases lying between them. The CDR3 covers 14 residues. Whole-study findings and limits: Diversity was higher, and naive CD4+ cells more numerous, in long-lived donors than in aged donors.

Concerning this clonotype itself: Its specificity is not known.

This sample also belongs to another study, concerning T cells of mothers and their children.

This TCR came from a boy between 10 and 17 years old in good health. Sample: blood. The V and J genes are TRBV5-1 and TRBJ2-1, with unresolved D. CDR3 nucleotides: TGCGCCAGCAGCCCCGGACCCCCCGCGGATGAGCAGTTCTTC. Its translation is CASSPGPPADEQFF. Full variable domain (outside the CDR3, taken from reference TRBV5-1 and TRBJ2-1): KAGVTQTPRYLIKTRGQQVTLSCSPISGHRSVSWYQQTPGQGLQFLFEYFSETQRNKGNFPGRFSGRQFSNSRSEMNVSTLELGDSALYLCASSPGPPADEQFFGPGTRLTVL.